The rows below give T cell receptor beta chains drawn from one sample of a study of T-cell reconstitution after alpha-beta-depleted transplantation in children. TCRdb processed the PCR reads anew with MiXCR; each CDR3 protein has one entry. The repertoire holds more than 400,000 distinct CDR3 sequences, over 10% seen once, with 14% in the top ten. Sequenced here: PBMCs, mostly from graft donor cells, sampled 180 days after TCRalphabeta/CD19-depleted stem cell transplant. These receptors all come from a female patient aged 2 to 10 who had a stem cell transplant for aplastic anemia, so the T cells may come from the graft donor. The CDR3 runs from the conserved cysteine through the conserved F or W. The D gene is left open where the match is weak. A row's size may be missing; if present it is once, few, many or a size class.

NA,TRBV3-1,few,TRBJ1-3,CASGSRTDSGNTIYF,TGTGCCAGCGGTTCTCGGACAGACTCTGGAAACACCATATATTTT
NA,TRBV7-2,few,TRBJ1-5,CASSFHSAAPQHF,TGTGCCAGCAGCTTTCACTCGGCCGCCCCCCAGCATTTT
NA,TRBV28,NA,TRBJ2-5,CASNRVYQETQYF,TGTGCCAGCAACAGGGTGTACCAAGAGACCCAGTACTTC
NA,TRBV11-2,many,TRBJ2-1,CASSSQGSYNEQFF,TGTGCCAGCAGCTCCCAGGGCTCCTACAATGAGCAGTTCTTC
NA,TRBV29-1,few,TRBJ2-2,CSVVKGTNTGELFF,TGCAGCGTTGTAAAAGGGACGAACACCGGGGAGCTGTTTTTT
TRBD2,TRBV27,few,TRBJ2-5,CASSPMGLAGGPVYGETQYF,TGTGCCAGCAGTCCTATGGGACTAGCGGGAGGGCCGGTATATGGAGAGACCCAGTACTTC
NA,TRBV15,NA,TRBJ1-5,CATSMQPTYSNQPQHF,TGTGCCACCAGCATGCAGCCGACTTATAGCAATCAGCCCCAGCATTTT
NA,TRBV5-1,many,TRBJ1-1,CASSPQAVNTEAFF,TGCGCCAGCAGCCCACAAGCAGTTAACACTGAAGCTTTCTTT
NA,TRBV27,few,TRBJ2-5,CASSLRSRRAQYF,TGTGCCAGCAGTTTACGGTCTAGACGGGCCCAGTACTTC
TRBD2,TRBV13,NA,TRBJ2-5,CASSFLAGGPSETQYF,TGTGCCAGCAGCTTTTTAGCGGGAGGGCCTTCAGAGACCCAGTACTTC
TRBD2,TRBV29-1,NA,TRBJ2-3,CSADSGRRDTQYF,TGCAGCGCAGATAGCGGGAGAAGAGATACGCAGTATTTT
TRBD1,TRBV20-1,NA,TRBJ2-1,CSASRDRAYNEQFF,TGCAGTGCCTCCCGGGACAGGGCCTACAATGAGCAGTTCTTC
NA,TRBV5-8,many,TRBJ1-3,CASSLEASGNTIYF,TGTGCCAGCAGCTTGGAAGCCTCTGGAAACACCATATATTTT
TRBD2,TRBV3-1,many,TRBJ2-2,CASSQGLAPNTGELFF,TGTGCCAGCAGCCAGGGACTAGCGCCGAACACCGGGGAGCTGTTTTTT
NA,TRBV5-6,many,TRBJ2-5,CASSGGLRRGQETQYF,TGTGCCAGCAGCGGGGGACTCCGGCGGGGCCAAGAGACCCAGTACTTC
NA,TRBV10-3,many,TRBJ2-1,CAINEGGYNEQFF,TGTGCCATCAATGAGGGGGGCTACAATGAGCAGTTCTTC
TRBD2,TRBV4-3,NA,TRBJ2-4,CASSQVVSGRGKNIQYF,TGCGCCAGCAGCCAAGTGGTGAGCGGGAGAGGCAAAAACATTCAGTACTTC
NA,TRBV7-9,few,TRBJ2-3,CASSWTLSTDTQYF,TGTGCCAGCAGCTGGACTTTAAGCACAGATACGCAGTATTTT
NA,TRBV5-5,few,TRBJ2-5,CASSFPGHRMGETQYF,TGTGCCAGCAGCTTTCCGGGACACCGGATGGGAGAGACCCAGTACTTC
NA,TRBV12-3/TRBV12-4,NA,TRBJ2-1,CASSSRLDVYNEQFF,TGTGCCAGCAGTTCTCGACTAGACGTCTACAATGAGCAGTTCTTC
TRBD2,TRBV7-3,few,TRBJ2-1,CASSLTGLAGGFSYNEQFF,TGTGCCAGCAGCTTAACGGGACTAGCGGGAGGATTTTCCTACAATGAGCAGTTCTTC
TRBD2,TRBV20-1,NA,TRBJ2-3,CSVEIIAGELDTQYF,TGCAGTGTGGAGATCATCGCGGGAGAATTAGATACGCAGTATTTT
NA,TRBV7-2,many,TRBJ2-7,CASSSLLDSEQYF,TGTGCCAGCAGCTCACTTCTTGACAGCGAGCAGTACTTC